These 3 T cell receptor beta chains were all obtained from the same sample, sequenced in a study of human T cells and chemical hapten exposure. TCRdb reprocessed the RACE reads with MiXCR, giving one entry per CDR3 protein. The sample has approximately 400,000 distinct CDR3 sequences; 4.8% are singletons. Time point specified: patch test 1, 2 weeks after DPC sensitization. Regarding treatment: therapeutic diphenylcyclopropenone sensitization with weekly scalp DPC. Source: whole blood, taken in connection with sensitization to the hapten diphenylcyclopropenone (DPC). The receptors shown here come from a woman aged 45-65 years with alopecia areata. Some clones in this sample may be carry-over from other donors' samples.

This clonotype was seen a few times. This chain connects TRBV7-9 to TRBJ2-3, with TRBD1 as a possible D gene (6 bases). The length of the CDR3 is 15 residues. Germline CDR1 SEHNR, CDR2 FQNEAQ (reference sequence). V was cut by 4 bases and J by 4 bases, with 15 bases left in between. Written as DNA, the CDR3 is TGTGCCAGCAGCTCTGGACAGCTAAGGGCAGATACGCAGTATTTT. Protein product: CASSSGQLRADTQYF.

In its sample, this clonotype was seen a few times. The chain combines TRBV13 with TRBJ2-7, with D possibly called TRBD1 or TRBD2 (5 bases each). Germline V gene sequence: CDR1 PRHDT, CDR2 FYEKMQ (reference sequence). The V gene lost 6 bases and the J gene lost 6 bases, with 12 bases spanning the gap. The CDR3 is 12 amino acids. The CDR3 protein is CASSGTGLEQYF. CDR3 nucleotide sequence: TGTGCCAGCAGTGGGACCGGCCTCGAGCAGTACTTC.

This clonotype was counted at least ten times. CDR3 loop: CASSEGAQRRNQPQHF. The CDR3 DNA is TGTGCCAGCAGTGAAGGGGCCCAGAGGCGCAATCAGCCCCAGCATTTT. The V call is TRBV6-1, the J call TRBJ1-5; D remains unclear. Germline CDR1 reads MNHNS; CDR2 reads SASEGT. The V gene lost 1 base and the J gene lost 2 bases, with 12 bases spanning the gap. The CDR3 loop spans 16 amino acids.